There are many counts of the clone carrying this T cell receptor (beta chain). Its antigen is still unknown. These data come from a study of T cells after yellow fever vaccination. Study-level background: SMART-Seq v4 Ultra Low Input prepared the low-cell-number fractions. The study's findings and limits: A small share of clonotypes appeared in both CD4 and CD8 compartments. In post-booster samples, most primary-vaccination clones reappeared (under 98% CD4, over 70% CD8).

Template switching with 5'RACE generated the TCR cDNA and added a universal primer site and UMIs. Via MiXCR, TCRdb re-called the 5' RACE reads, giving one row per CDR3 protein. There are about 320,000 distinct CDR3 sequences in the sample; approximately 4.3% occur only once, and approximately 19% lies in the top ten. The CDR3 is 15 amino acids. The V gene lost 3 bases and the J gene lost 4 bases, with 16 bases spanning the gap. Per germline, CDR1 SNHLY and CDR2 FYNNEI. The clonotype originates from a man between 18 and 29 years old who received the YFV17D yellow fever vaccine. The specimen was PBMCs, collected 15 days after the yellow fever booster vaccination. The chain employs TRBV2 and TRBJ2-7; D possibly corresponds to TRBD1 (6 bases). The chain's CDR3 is CASSDLGANLYEQYV. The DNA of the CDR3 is TGTGCCAGCAGTGATTTGGGGGCGAATCTTTACGAGCAGTACGTC.